This entry lists 5 T cell receptor beta chains sequenced from one sample in a study of vaccination and CD4 T cells after COVID-19. Oncomine TCR Beta short-read sequencing was applied to DNA from cultured CD4+ T cells. TCRdb reprocessed the PCR reads via MiXCR and lists one record per CDR3 protein. The repertoire consists of thousands of distinct CDR3 sequences, with approximately 35% occurring once and the leading ten covering approximately 26%. These receptors' antigens are unknown. Noted treatment: roughly nine-day PBMC culture with coronavirus spike peptide pools or control peptides (ViraFEST assay). The unexposed donor provided CD4+ T cells, which were taken before the COVID-19 pandemic (2011-2018). The sample taken for sequencing was CD4+ T cells from blood, cultured in vitro. The receptor set was obtained from a human donor in good health.

This sequence joins TRBV6-1 and TRBJ1-5; 9 bases are a match to TRBD1. In germline, CDR1 is MNHNS, CDR2 SASEGT. The CDR3 length is 15 residues. With V trimmed by 5 bases and J by 4 bases, 6 bases remained unmatched. CDR3 bases: TGTGCCAGCAGTATCGGACAGGGGATTAATCAGCCCCAGCATTTT. The encoded protein is CASSIGQGINQPQHF.

CDR3 coding DNA: TGTGCCAGCAGTGACGAGTGGGAATTGGCGCCCCAGCATTTT. Amino acids: CASSDEWELAPQHF. The chain joins TRBV25-1 to TRBJ1-5; no reliable D call. Per the germline V gene, CDR1 is MGHDK and CDR2 is SYGVNS. Trimming shortened V by 3 bases and J by 9 bases, and 15 bases separated the two germline ends. The CDR3 runs 14 residues.

The V call is TRBV5-4, the J call TRBJ1-1; a possible D gene is TRBD1 (5 bases). Germline lookup yields CDR1 SGHNT and CDR2 YYREEE (reference sequence). The CDR3 covers 18 residues. The V end lost 3 bases, the J end lost 10 bases, and 31 bases lay between the germline ends. The CDR3 sequence is CASSSRGSSYEGRPVAFF. CDR3 DNA sequence: TGTGCCAGCAGCTCCCGGGGTTCCTCTTACGAGGGGCGTCCTGTAGCTTTCTTT.

The sample holds a few counts of this clonotype. The V and J genes are TRBV7-9 and TRBJ2-1; either TRBD1 or TRBD2 may fit D (5 bases each). Per germline, CDR1 SEHNR and CDR2 FQNEAQ (reference sequence). CDR3 length equals 12 residues. Trimming left V 5 bases short and J 10 bases short, with 12 bases between. The CDR3 here is CASSPGWGEQFF. In nucleotides, the CDR3 is TGTGCCAGCAGCCCAGGGTGGGGGGAGCAGTTCTTC.

The table lists this clonotype with a count of one. This sequence joins TRBV10-3 and TRBJ2-3; 9 bases line up with TRBD1. CDR1 and CDR2 (germline): ENHRY, SYGVKD. There are 16 residues in the CDR3. Trimming at V came to 0 bases and at J to 2 bases, leaving 3 bases not matched to a gene. This CDR3 reads CAISESTGGLTDTQYF. The CDR3 DNA reads as TGTGCCATCAGTGAGTCGACAGGGGGTCTCACAGATACGCAGTATTTT.